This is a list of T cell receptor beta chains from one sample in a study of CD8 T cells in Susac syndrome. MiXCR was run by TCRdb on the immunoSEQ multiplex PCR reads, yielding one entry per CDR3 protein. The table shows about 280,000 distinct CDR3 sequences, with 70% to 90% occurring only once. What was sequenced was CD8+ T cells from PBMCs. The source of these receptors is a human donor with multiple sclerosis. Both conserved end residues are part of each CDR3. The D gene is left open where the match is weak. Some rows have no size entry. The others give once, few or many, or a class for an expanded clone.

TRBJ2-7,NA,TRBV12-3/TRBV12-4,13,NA,TGTGCCAGCAGTTTATCACTGGACTACGAGCAGTACTTC,CASSLSLDYEQYF
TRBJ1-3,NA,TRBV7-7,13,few,TGTGCTAGCAGCAAGACAGTTGGAAACACCATATATTTT,CASSKTVGNTIYF
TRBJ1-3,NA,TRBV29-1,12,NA,TGCAGCGTTGTAGGTCACGGAAACACCATATATTTT,CSVVGHGNTIYF
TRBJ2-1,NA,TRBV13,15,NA,TGTGCCAGCAGCTTAGATCTCCGGAGGGGCAATGAGCAGTTCTTC,CASSLDLRRGNEQFF
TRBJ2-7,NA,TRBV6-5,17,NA,TGTGCCAGCAGTTATCAGTCGACTCGCCATATAGTATACGAGCAGTACTTC,CASSYQSTRHIVYEQYF
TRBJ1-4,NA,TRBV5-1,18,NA,TGCGCCAGCAGCTTGGGAATCAGAAGATCTAGCCCTAATGAAAAACTGTTTTTT,CASSLGIRRSSPNEKLFF
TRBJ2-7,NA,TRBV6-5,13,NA,TGTGCCAGCAGTTACGCGGAGGGGTTCGAGCAGTACTTC,CASSYAEGFEQYF
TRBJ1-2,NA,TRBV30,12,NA,TGTGCCTGGACGAGGGGTAGGGATGGCTACACCTTC,CAWTRGRDGYTF
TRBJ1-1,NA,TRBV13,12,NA,TGTGCCAGCAGGGGCGGGAGCACTGAAGCTTTCTTT,CASRGGSTEAFF
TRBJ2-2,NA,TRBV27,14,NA,TGTGCCAGCAGTTTAGTGAGGCACACCGGGGAGCTGTTTTTT,CASSLVRHTGELFF
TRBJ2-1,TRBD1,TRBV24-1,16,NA,TGTGCCACCAGTGACCCGGACAGGGGGTCGGTCAATGAGCAGTTCTTC,CATSDPDRGSVNEQFF
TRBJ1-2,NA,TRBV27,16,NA,TGTGCCAGCAGTTTCCGAGACGGACTTCCGTACTATGGCTACACCTTC,CASSFRDGLPYYGYTF
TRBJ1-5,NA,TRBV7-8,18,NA,TGTACCAGCAGCCACCGGAATAGGTTTCGCGACGACAATCAGCCCCAGCATTTT,CTSSHRNRFRDDNQPQHF
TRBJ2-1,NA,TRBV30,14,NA,TGTGCCTGGAGTGTACGGCATGCGATCGATGAGCAGTTCTTC,CAWSVRHAIDEQFF
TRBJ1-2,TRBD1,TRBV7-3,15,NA,TGTGCCAGCAGCGCCAAACAGGGGGCTAACTATGGCTACACCTTC,CASSAKQGANYGYTF
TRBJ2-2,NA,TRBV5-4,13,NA,TGTGCCAGCAGCGGTTGGGGGACCGGGGAGCTGTTTTTT,CASSGWGTGELFF
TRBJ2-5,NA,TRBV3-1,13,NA,TGTGCCAGCAGCCCGACCCCGCAAGAGACCCAGTACTTC,CASSPTPQETQYF
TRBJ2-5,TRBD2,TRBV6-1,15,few,TGTGCCAGCACCATGGGGCCTAGCGGGAAAGAGACCCAGTACTTC,CASTMGPSGKETQYF
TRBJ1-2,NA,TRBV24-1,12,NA,TGTGCCACCAGTGACCTTCTCTTAGGCTACACCTTC,CATSDLLLGYTF
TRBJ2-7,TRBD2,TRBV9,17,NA,TGTGCCAGCAGCGGATCCCGGACTAGCGGGAAGGTCTACGAGCAGTACTTC,CASSGSRTSGKVYEQYF
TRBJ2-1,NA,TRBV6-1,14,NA,TGTGCCGGATCTACCGGGACGGCGCCGTGGGAGCAGTTCTTC,CAGSTGTAPWEQFF
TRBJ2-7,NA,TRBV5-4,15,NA,TGTGCCAGCAGCGATCTGACAGGCGGGGATTACGAGCAGTACTTC,CASSDLTGGDYEQYF
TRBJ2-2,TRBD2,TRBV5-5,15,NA,TGTGCCAGCAGGACTCGGGCGGGAGGTATCGGGGAGCTGTTTTTT,CASRTRAGGIGELFF
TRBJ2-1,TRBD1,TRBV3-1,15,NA,TGTGCCAGCAGCGTGGACAGGGGCGCCTACAATGAGCAGTTCTTC,CASSVDRGAYNEQFF
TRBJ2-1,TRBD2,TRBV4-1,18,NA,TGCGCCAGCAGCCAAGAAGGTCCGGGACTAGTAATTTACAATGAGCAGTTCTTC,CASSQEGPGLVIYNEQFF
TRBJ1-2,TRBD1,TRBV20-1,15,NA,TGCAGTGCTAGAGAGGGACAGCTGACTAACTATGGCTACACCTTC,CSAREGQLTNYGYTF
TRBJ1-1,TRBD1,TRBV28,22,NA,TGTGCCAGCAGTCCGCCCCTCCGGGACAGGGGGAGTCATGGGCACATGAACACTGAAGCTTTCTTT,CASSPPLRDRGSHGHMNTEAFF
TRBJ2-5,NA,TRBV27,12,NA,TGTGCCAGCAGTTTAGGGACGGAGACCCAGTACTTC,CASSLGTETQYF
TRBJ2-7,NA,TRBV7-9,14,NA,TGTGCCAGCGGAGGGCCCTTGGCGCCGGAGGAGCAGTACTTC,CASGGPLAPEEQYF
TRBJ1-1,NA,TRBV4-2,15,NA,TGTGCCAGCAGCCAAGCTCTGGAAGAGCCCTCTGAAGCTTTCTTT,CASSQALEEPSEAFF
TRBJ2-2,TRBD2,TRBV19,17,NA,TGTGCCAGTGCGGCCGTTTACCGGACTAGCGGGTCCGGGGAGCTGTTTTTT,CASAAVYRTSGSGELFF
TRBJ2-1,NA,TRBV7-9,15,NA,TGTGCCAGCAGCTTAGGGGGAACCACCTACAATGAGCAGTTCTTC,CASSLGGTTYNEQFF
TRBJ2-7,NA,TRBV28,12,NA,TGTGCCAGCAGTTTACATCACTACGAGCAGTACTTC,CASSLHHYEQYF
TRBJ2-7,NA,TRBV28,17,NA,TGTGCCAGCAGTCCTACTTTCAGGGAAGGACCCTTTTACGAGCAGTACTTC,CASSPTFREGPFYEQYF
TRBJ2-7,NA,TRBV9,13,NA,TGTGCCAGCAGCGTAGCTAGGGCTACCGAGCAGTACTTC,CASSVARATEQYF
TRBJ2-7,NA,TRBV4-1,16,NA,TGCGCCAGCAGCCGATCGATCCGGGACGGGTCCTACGAGCAGTACTTC,CASSRSIRDGSYEQYF
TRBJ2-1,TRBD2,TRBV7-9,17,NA,TGTGCCAGCAGCTCCGGGACTAGCGGGAGCTATTGGCATGAGCAGTTCTTC,CASSSGTSGSYWHEQFF
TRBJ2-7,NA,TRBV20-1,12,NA,TGCAGTGCTAGCGTTGGGGCAAACGAGCAGTACTTC,CSASVGANEQYF
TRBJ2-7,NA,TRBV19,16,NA,TGTGCCAGTAGTATAGATCCGGACAGTCCCTCCTACGAGCAGTACTTC,CASSIDPDSPSYEQYF
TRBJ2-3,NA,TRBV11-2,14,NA,TGTGCCAGCAACGTAGGGCCGGAAAGGTATACGCAGTATTTT,CASNVGPERYTQYF
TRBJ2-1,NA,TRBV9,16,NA,TGTGCCAGCAGCGTAGGTAGTGGTCAGCCTTACAATGAGCAGTTCTTC,CASSVGSGQPYNEQFF
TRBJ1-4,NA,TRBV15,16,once,TGTGCCACCAGCAGAGGGCTGGAGGCAGAAAATGAAAAACTGTTTTTT,CATSRGLEAENEKLFF
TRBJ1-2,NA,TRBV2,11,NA,TGTGCCAGCAAGGGTGGGTTTGGCTACACCTTC,CASKGGFGYTF
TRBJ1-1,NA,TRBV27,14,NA,TGTGCCAGCAGTTTACCAGGCCCGAACGCTGAAGCTTTCTTT,CASSLPGPNAEAFF
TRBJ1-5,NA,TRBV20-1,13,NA,TGCAGTGCCCCTGCGGGTAGCAATCAGCCCCAGCATTTT,CSAPAGSNQPQHF
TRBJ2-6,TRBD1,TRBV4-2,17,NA,TGTGCCAGCAGCCAGGAGACAGGGGGGACTGGGGCCAACGTCCTGACTTTC,CASSQETGGTGANVLTF
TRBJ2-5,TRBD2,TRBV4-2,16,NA,TGTGCCAGTTCCGGAATAGCGGGAGAGGATGGAGAGACCCAGTACTTC,CASSGIAGEDGETQYF
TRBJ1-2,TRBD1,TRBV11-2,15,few,TGTGCCAGCAGGGAAACCGGGACAGGGTCCTATGGCTACACCTTC,CASRETGTGSYGYTF
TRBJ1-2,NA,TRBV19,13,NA,TGTGCCACGATCGGGTTTCTAGGTTATGGCTACACCTTC,CATIGFLGYGYTF
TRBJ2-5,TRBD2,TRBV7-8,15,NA,TGTGCCAGCAGTTTTGTAGCGGGAGGGGGGGAGACCCAGTACTTC,CASSFVAGGGETQYF
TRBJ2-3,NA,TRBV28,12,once,TGTGCCAGCAGTTGGGACCCGAATACGCAGTATTTT,CASSWDPNTQYF
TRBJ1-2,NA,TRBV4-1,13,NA,TGCGCCAGCAGCCAAGAAGGCAACTATGGCTACACCTTC,CASSQEGNYGYTF
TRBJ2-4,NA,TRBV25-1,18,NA,TGTGCCAGCAGTGAGGTTGAAAGCCGGGGCCTAGCCAAAAACATTCAGTACTTC,CASSEVESRGLAKNIQYF
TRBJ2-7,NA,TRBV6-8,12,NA,TGTGCCAGCAGCCGGGAGCACTACGAGCAGTACTTC,CASSREHYEQYF